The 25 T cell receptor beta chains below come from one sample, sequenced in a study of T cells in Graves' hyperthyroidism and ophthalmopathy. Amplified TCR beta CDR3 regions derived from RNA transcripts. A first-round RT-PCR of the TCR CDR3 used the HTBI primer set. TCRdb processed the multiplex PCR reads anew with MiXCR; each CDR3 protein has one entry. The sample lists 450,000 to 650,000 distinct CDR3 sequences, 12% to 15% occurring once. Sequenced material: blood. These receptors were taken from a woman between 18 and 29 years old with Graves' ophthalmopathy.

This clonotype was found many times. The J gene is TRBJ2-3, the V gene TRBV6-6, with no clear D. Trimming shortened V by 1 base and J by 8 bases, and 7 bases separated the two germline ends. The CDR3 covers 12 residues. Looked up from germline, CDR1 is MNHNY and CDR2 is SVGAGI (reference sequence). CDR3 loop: CASSYLKVTQYF. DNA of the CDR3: TGTGCCAGCAGTTACTTGAAAGTTACGCAGTATTTT.

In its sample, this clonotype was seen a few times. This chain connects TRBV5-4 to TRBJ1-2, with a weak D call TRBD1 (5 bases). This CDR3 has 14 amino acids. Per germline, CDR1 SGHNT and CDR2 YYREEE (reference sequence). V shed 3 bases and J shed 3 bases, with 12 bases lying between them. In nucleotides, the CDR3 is TGTGCCAGCAGCTCGACAGTGAAAGACTATGGCTACACCTTC. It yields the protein CASSSTVKDYGYTF.

The CDR3 bases are TGTGCCAGCAGCTTAGTAGGGGTCGGTGAGCAGTTCTTC. Amino acid sequence: CASSLVGVGEQFF. The rearrangement uses TRBV11-2 and TRBJ2-1; D is possibly TRBD1 (5 bases). Deletions cut 1 base from V and 9 bases from J, with 10 bases between. CDR1 and CDR2 from the germline V gene are SGHAT and FQNNGV. This CDR3 has 13 amino acids. The full variable domain, completed using reference TRBV11-2 and TRBJ2-1, is EAGVAQSPRYKIIEKRQSVAFWCNPISGHATLYWYQQILGQGPKLLIQFQNNGVVDDSQLPKDRFSAERLKGVDSTLKIQPAKLEDSAVYLCASSLVGVGEQFFGPGTRLTVL.

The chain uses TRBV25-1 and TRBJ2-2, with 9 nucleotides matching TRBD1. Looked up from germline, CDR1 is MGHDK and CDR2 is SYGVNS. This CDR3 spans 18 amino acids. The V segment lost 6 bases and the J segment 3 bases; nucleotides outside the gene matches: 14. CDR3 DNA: TGTGCCAGCAGCCCGGGACAGGGCAAATTGGGGGACACCGGGGAGCTGTTTTTT. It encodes CASSPGQGKLGDTGELFF.

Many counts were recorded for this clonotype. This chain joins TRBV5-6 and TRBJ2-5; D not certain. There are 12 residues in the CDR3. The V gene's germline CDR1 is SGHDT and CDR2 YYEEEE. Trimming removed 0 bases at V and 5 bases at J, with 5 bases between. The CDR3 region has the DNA TGTGCCAGCAGCTTGGTTGCGGAGACCCAGTACTTC. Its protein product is CASSLVAETQYF.

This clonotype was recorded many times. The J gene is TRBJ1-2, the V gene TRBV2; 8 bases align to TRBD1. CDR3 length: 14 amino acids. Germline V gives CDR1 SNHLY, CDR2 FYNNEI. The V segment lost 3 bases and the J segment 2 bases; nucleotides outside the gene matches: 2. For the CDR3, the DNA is TGTGCCAGCAGTGATGGACAGGGAAACTATGGCTACACCTTC. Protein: CASSDGQGNYGYTF.

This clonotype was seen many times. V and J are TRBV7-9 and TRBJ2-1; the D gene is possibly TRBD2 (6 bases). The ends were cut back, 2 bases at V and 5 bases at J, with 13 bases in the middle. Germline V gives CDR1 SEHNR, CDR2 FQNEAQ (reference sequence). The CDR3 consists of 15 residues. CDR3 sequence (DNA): TGTGCCAGCAGCTTACTCGGGAGTCTACACAATGAGCAGTTCTTC. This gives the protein CASSLLGSLHNEQFF.

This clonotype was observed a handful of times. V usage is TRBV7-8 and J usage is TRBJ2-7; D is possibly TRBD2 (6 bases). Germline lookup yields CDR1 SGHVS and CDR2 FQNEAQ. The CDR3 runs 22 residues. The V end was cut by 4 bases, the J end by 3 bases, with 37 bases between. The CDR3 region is CASSSYPGLSIGQTEGIYEQYF. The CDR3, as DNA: TGTGCCAGCAGCTCTTACCCGGGACTGTCGATAGGTCAGACGGAAGGGATCTACGAGCAGTACTTC. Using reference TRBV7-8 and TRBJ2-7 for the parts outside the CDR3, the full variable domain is GAGVSQSPRYKVAKRGQDVALRCDPISGHVSLFWYQQALGQGPEFLTYFQNEAQLDKSGLPSDRFFAERPEGSVSTLKIQRTQQEDSAVYLCASSSYPGLSIGQTEGIYEQYFGPGTRLTVT.

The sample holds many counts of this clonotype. CDR3 sequence (DNA): TGCAGCGTGCAGGTGTCAAATAGCAATCAGCCCCAGCATTTT. Encoded protein: CSVQVSNSNQPQHF. The chain uses TRBV29-1 and TRBJ1-5; no clear D. CDR3 length: 14 amino acids. V was pared by 6 bases and J by 0 bases, with 12 bases between. CDR1 is SQVTM, CDR2 ANQGSEA, per germline.

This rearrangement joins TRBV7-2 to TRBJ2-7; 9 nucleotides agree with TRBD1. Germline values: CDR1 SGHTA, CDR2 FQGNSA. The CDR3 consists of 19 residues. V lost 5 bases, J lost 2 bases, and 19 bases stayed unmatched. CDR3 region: CASSPNPGQGEKNPYEQYF. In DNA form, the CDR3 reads TGTGCCAGCAGCCCAAACCCGGGACAGGGAGAGAAAAACCCCTACGAGCAGTACTTC.

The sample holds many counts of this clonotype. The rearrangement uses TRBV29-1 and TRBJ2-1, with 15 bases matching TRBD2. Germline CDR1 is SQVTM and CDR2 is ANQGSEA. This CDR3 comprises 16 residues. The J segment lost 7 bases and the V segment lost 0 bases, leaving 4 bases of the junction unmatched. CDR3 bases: TGCAGCGTTGAAGAAGGACTAGCGGGGGGGATGAATGAGCAGTTCTTC. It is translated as CSVEEGLAGGMNEQFF.

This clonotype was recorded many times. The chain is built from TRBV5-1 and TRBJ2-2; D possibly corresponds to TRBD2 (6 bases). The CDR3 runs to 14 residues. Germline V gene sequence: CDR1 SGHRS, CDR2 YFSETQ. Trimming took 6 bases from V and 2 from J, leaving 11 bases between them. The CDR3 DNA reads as TGCGCCAGCACGGCGGGACCTAACACCGGGGAGCTGTTTTTT. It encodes CASTAGPNTGELFF.

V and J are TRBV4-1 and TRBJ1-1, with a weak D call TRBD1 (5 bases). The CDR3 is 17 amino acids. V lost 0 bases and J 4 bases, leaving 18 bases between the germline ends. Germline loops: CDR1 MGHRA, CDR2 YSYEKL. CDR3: CASSQEGTPRRTTEAFF. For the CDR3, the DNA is TGCGCCAGCAGCCAAGAGGGGACTCCTCGAAGGACCACTGAAGCTTTCTTT.

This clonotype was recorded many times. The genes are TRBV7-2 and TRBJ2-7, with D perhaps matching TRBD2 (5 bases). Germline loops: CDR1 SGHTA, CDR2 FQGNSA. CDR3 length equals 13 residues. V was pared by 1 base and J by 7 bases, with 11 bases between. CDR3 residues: CASSLDGEREQYF. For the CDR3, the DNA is TGTGCCAGCAGCTTAGACGGGGAGAGGGAGCAGTACTTC.

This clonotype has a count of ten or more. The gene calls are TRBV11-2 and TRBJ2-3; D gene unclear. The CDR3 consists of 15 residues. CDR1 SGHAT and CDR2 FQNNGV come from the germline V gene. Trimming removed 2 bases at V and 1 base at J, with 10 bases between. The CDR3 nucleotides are TGTGCCAGCAGCTTATCGCTCGACGGCACAGATACGCAGTATTTT. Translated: CASSLSLDGTDTQYF. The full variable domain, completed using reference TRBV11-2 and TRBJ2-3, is EAGVAQSPRYKIIEKRQSVAFWCNPISGHATLYWYQQILGQGPKLLIQFQNNGVVDDSQLPKDRFSAERLKGVDSTLKIQPAKLEDSAVYLCASSLSLDGTDTQYFGPGTRLTVL.

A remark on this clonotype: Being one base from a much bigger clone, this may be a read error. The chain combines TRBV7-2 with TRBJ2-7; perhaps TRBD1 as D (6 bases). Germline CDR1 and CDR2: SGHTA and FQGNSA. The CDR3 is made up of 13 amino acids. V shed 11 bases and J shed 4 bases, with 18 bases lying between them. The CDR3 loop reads CACNLGHPYEQYF. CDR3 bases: TGTGCCTGCAATCTGGGACATCCTTACGAGCAGTACTTC.

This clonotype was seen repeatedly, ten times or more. CDR3 bases: TGCAGCGGTAACAACAGGGGAGGCACTGAAGCTTTCTTT. Its translation is CSGNNRGGTEAFF. V and J are TRBV29-1 and TRBJ1-1; 7 bases align to TRBD1. The length of the CDR3 is 13 residues. The V gene end was trimmed by 7 bases and the J gene end by 4 bases; junction bases not matched to a gene: 9. Germline V gene sequence: CDR1 SQVTM, CDR2 ANQGSEA.

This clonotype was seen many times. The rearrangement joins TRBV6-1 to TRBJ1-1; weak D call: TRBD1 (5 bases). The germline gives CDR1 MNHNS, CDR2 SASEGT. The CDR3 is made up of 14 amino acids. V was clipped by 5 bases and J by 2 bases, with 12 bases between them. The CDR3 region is CASSTTDANTEAFF. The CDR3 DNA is TGTGCCAGCAGTACGACAGACGCCAACACTGAAGCTTTCTTT.

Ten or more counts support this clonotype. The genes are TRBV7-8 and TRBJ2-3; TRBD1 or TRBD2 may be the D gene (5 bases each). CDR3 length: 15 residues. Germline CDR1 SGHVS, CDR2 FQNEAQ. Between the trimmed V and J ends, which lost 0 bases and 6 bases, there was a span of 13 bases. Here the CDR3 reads CASSLALRERDTQYF. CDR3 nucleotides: TGTGCCAGCAGCTTAGCGCTCAGGGAGCGGGATACGCAGTATTTT.

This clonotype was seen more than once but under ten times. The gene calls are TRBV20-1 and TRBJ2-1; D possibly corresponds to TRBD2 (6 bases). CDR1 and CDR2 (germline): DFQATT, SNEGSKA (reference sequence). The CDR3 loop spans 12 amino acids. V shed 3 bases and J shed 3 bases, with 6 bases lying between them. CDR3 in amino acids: CSASGGYNEQFF. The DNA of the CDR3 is TGCAGTGCTAGCGGGGGCTACAATGAGCAGTTCTTC.

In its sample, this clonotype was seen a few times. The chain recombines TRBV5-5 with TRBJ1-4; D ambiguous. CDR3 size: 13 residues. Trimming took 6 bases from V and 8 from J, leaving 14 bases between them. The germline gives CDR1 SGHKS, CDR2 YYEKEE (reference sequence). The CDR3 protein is CASNNEGCEKLFF. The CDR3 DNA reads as TGTGCCAGCAACAACGAGGGTTGCGAAAAACTGTTTTTT.

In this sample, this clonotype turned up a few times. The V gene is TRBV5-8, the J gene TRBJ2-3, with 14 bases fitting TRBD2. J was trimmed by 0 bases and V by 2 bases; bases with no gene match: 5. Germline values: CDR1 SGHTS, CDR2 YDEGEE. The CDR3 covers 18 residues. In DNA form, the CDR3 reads TGTGCCAGCAGCTTCGGGACTAGCGGGGGATTTAGCACAGATACGCAGTATTTT. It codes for CASSFGTSGGFSTDTQYF.

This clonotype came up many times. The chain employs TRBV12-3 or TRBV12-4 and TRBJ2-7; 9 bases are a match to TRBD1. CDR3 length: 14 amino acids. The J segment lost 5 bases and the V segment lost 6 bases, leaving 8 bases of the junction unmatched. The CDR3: CASSPGTGYHEQYF. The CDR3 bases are TGTGCCAGCAGCCCCGGGACAGGGTATCACGAGCAGTACTTC.

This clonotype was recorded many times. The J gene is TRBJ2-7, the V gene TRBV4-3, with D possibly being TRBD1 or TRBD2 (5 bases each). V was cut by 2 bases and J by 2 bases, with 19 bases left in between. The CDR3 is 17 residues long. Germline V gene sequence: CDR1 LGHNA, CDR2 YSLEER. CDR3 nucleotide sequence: TGCGCCAGCAGCCAACACCCTTCAGGGAGTCATCCCTACGAGCAGTACTTC. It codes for CASSQHPSGSHPYEQYF.

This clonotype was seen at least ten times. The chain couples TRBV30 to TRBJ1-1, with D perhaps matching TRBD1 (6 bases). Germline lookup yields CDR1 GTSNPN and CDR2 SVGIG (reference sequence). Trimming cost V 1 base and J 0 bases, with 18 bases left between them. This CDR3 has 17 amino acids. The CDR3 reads CAWSADSYYHLNTEAFF. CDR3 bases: TGTGCCTGGAGTGCGGACAGCTACTATCACCTGAACACTGAAGCTTTCTTT.